This T cell receptor beta chain is drawn from a study of cytomegalovirus exposure and HLA in healthy donors. Study-level background: The Caucasian-associated ancestry cluster contained approximately 81% of the 398 genotyped donors.

Overall study findings and caveats: Analysis was carried out at a later point, and it linked a missense DCLRE1C variant to TCR beta V- and J-gene trimming. In a later analysis, specific HLA alleles were associated with 15,000 to 20,000 TCR beta sequences at a 0.05 false discovery rate.

The PCR had 60 Vbeta and 13 Jbeta primers. Data came from immunoSEQ multiplex PCR; TCRdb stores just in-frame clones and leaves some out. The repertoire consists of about 270,000 clones, with around 66% occurring once and the leading ten covering 2% to 2.5%. Germline CDR1 is SGHAT and CDR2 is FQNNGV. CDR3 size: 16 residues. Remarks on this clone: Its antigen is as yet unknown.

Nominally healthy donors provided the samples, though records likely missed some immune exposures. The chain uses TRBV11-2 and TRBJ2-5, with D hard to call. The assigned J gene may be wrong: the sequence end matches TRBJ2-7 better. Specimen: PBMCs. This TCR came from a female donor in good health and CMV-seronegative. CDR3 sequence reads: CASSSHVGGGSYEQYF. The DNA for the CDR3 is TGTGCCAGCAGCTCTCACGTCGGCGGTGGCTCTTACGAGCAGTACTTC.